What follows are 12 T cell receptor beta chains derived from one specimen sequenced in a study of CD8 T cells in Susac syndrome. A quantity of about 0.45 to 1 ug RNA underwent reverse transcription using random hexamers. TCRdb re-derived calls from the immunoSEQ multiplex PCR reads in MiXCR, one entry per CDR3 protein. The sample includes about 200,000 distinct CDR3 sequences, approximately 95% seen only once; the top ten take around 0.076%. The sequenced sample consisted of CD4+ T cells from PBMCs. The receptors originated from a human donor with multiple sclerosis.

This rearrangement joins TRBV18 to TRBJ2-5; D perhaps matches TRBD1 (6 bases). CDR1 KGHSH and CDR2 LQKENI come from the germline V gene. This CDR3 spans 14 amino acids. Trimming pared 0 bases from V and 2 bases from J, leaving 7 bases between. The chain's CDR3 is CASSPPTGQETQYF. CDR3 nucleotide sequence: TGTGCCAGCTCACCACCAACAGGGCAAGAGACCCAGTACTTC.

As concerns this clonotype: At one end, the junction sequence differs from germline, possibly due to a read error. The genes are TRBV3-1 and TRBJ1-2; no clear D. CDR1 and CDR2 (germline): LGHDT, YNNKEL (reference sequence). CDR3 length: 11 amino acids. The CDR3 loop is CASSQDYGYTF. The CDR3, as DNA: TGTGCCAGCAGTCAAGACTATGGCTACACCTTC.

The chain has TRBV30 and TRBJ1-1; a weak D match, TRBD1 (5 bases). The germline V and J ends were trimmed by 4 bases and 1 base, with 10 bases remaining between them. CDR1 is GTSNPN, CDR2 SVGIG, per germline (reference sequence). This CDR3 region has 13 residues. CDR3 amino acids: CAWTSGQNTEAFF. CDR3 coding DNA: TGTGCCTGGACCTCGGGGCAGAACACTGAAGCTTTCTTT.

The chain joins TRBV30 to TRBJ1-3; D remains ambiguous. The CDR3 has 12 residues. Trimming removed 2 bases at V and 0 bases at J, with 2 bases between. The V gene's germline CDR1 is GTSNPN and CDR2 SVGIG (reference sequence). Written as DNA, the CDR3 is TGTGCCTGGAGTTCCTCTGGAAACACCATATATTTT. Its protein is CAWSSSGNTIYF.

This chain connects TRBV11-2 to TRBJ2-7, with TRBD2 as a possible D gene (6 bases). Germline V gives CDR1 SGHAT, CDR2 FQNNGV. The CDR3 length is 14 residues. Trimming took off 5 bases at V and 1 base at J, with 12 bases between the two ends. CDR3 region: CASSTSAGSYEQYF. The CDR3 nucleotides are TGTGCCAGCAGCACCTCTGCGGGATCCTACGAGCAGTACTTC.

CDR3 protein: CASEWGWGNEQFF. For the CDR3, the DNA is TGTGCCAGCGAGTGGGGGTGGGGCAATGAGCAGTTCTTC. The chain carries TRBV12-3 or TRBV12-4 and TRBJ2-1; D is perhaps TRBD1 or TRBD2 (5 bases each). The V and J ends lost 8 bases and 6 bases respectively, with 14 bases between them. The length of the CDR3 is 13 residues.

The CDR3 nucleotides read TGTGCCACCAGTGGGGCAGGGGAGGGCACAGATACGCAGTATTTT. Its protein product is CATSGAGEGTDTQYF. The J gene is TRBJ2-3, the V gene TRBV24-1, with D possibly called TRBD1 or TRBD2 (6 bases each). This CDR3 contains 15 residues. Germline values: CDR1 KGHDR, CDR2 SFDVKD. Trimming removed 5 bases at V and 1 base at J, with 12 bases between.

The chain employs TRBV29-1 and TRBJ1-2, with 9 bases that match TRBD1. V was pared by 2 bases and J by 0 bases, with 10 bases of the junction left unmatched. CDR1 is SQVTM, CDR2 ANQGSEA, per germline. The CDR3 runs 17 residues. CDR3 sequence reads: CSVENKRTGDTNYGYTF. CDR3 bases: TGCAGCGTTGAAAATAAGAGGACAGGGGATACTAACTATGGCTACACCTTC.

The rearrangement links TRBV20-1 to TRBJ2-7, with D possibly TRBD1 on 5 matching bases. V was trimmed by 3 bases and J by 3 bases, leaving 18 bases between them. This CDR3 is 15 amino acids long. The V gene's germline CDR1 is DFQATT and CDR2 SNEGSKA (reference sequence). The CDR3 coding sequence is TGCAGTGCTAGTAATTTGTTAGGGGCGAACTACGAGCAGTACTTC. Its translation is CSASNLLGANYEQYF.

The chain combines TRBV5-4 with TRBJ1-6; 8 bases match TRBD1. The CDR3 runs 15 residues. CDR1 and CDR2 from the germline V gene are SGHNT and YYREEE (reference sequence). The trim removed 4 bases at V and 7 bases at J, leaving 7 bases unmatched. The CDR3 DNA reads as TGTGCCAGCAGCGACGGACAGGGAGGCAATTCACCCCTCCACTTT. This gives the protein CASSDGQGGNSPLHF.

This rearrangement joins TRBV9 to TRBJ2-2; D gene ambiguous. The germline gives CDR1 SGDLS, CDR2 YYNGEE. Trimming left V 4 bases short and J 6 bases short, with 10 bases between. CDR3 length: 13 amino acids. Written as DNA, the CDR3 is TGTGCCAGCAGCTTCAATCTCGCCGGGGAGCTGTTTTTT. Protein: CASSFNLAGELFF.

This chain joins TRBV29-1 and TRBJ1-1; D is undetermined. Trimming took 6 bases from V and 6 from J, leaving 14 bases between them. Germline CDR1 is SQVTM and CDR2 is ANQGSEA. This CDR3 has 12 amino acids. The CDR3 DNA reads TGCAGCGTGGGGAATGGAGGGTCTGAAGCTTTCTTT. Translating gives CSVGNGGSEAFF.